Listed below are T cell receptor beta chains from one sample, sequenced in a study of blood T cells in healthy people across ages. TCRdb called the 5' RACE reads again in MiXCR, with one record for every CDR3 protein. The sample carries 900,000 to 950,000 distinct CDR3 sequences, 29% recorded once. These data are also associated with another study on T cells of mothers and their children.

The source material was blood. These receptors all come from a woman between 40 and 50 years old in good health. The CDR3 runs from the conserved cysteine through the conserved F or W. D genes are given only for firm matches. Clone size appears in some rows only: once, few, many, or a class for an expanded clone.

abundance	d_gene	v_gene	j_gene	CDR3aa	CDR3nt
NA	NA	TRBV7-2	TRBJ2-3	CASSPAVGGLDTQYF	TGTGCCAGCAGCCCCGCGGTGGGGGGCTTAGATACGCAGTATTTT
once	NA	TRBV13	TRBJ1-1	CASSHGRSGNTEAFF	TGTGCCAGCAGCCACGGTCGGTCGGGAAACACTGAAGCTTTCTTT
few	NA	TRBV20-1	TRBJ1-2	CSARDMIGVFDYGYTF	TGCAGTGCTAGAGATATGATCGGGGTCTTTGACTATGGCTACACCTTC
few	NA	TRBV27	TRBJ1-6	CASSLYGTATNSPLHF	TGTGCCAGCAGTTTATACGGGACGGCTACCAATTCACCCCTCCACTTT
few	NA	TRBV11-2	TRBJ1-2	CASSLGTSYYTF	TGTGCCAGCAGCTTAGGTACCAGCTACTACACCTTC
many	NA	TRBV4-3	TRBJ2-6	CASSQGSSGANVLTF	TGCGCCAGCAGCCAGGGGTCCTCTGGGGCCAACGTCCTGACTTTC
NA	NA	TRBV10-3	TRBJ1-2	CAISESLVHGYIF	TGTGCCATCAGTGAGTCTCTAGTGCATGGCTACATCTTC
many	TRBD2	TRBV27	TRBJ2-3	CASSFGRGGPDTQYF	TGTGCCAGCAGTTTTGGGAGGGGTGGACCAGATACGCAGTATTTT
NA	NA	TRBV30	TRBJ1-5	CAWRLKQGGNQPQHF	TGTGCCTGGAGACTTAAACAGGGTGGCAATCAGCCCCAGCATTTT
NA	NA	TRBV20-1	TRBJ2-3	CSAPNSAVSDTQYF	TGCAGTGCCCCAAACTCTGCTGTTTCAGATACGCAGTATTTT
NA	NA	TRBV5-1	TRBJ2-3	CASSLASRRDTQYF	TGCGCCAGCAGCTTGGCCTCGCGACGAGATACGCAGTATTTT
NA	NA	TRBV10-3	TRBJ1-1	CAISEVSTTEAFF	TGTGCCATCAGTGAGGTCTCCACCACTGAAGCTTTCTTT
few	NA	TRBV12-3/TRBV12-4	TRBJ1-2	CASTEEGGYTF	TGTGCCAGCACCGAAGAGGGAGGATACACCTTC
NA	NA	TRBV5-1	TRBJ1-6	CASSLSFGMNSPLHF	TGCGCCAGCAGCCTTAGCTTTGGTATGAATTCACCCCTCCACTTT
once	NA	TRBV20-1	TRBJ2-5	CRLLGDSWDTQYF	TGCAGGCTGCTAGGAGATAGCTGGGATACGCAGTACTTC
many	NA	TRBV27	TRBJ2-1	CASSFFGGGEQFF	TGTGCCAGCAGTTTCTTCGGGGGTGGCGAGCAGTTCTTC
many	NA	TRBV9	TRBJ2-5	CASSDQTRYQETQYF	TGTGCCAGCAGCGACCAGACACGGTACCAAGAGACCCAGTACTTC
NA	NA	TRBV7-8	TRBJ2-7	CASSRFKTPYEQYF	TGTGCCAGCAGCAGGTTCAAAACCCCCTACGAGCAGTACTTC
NA	NA	TRBV29-1	TRBJ1-1	CSVLSLGQIEAFF	TGCAGCGTCCTCTCCCTGGGCCAGATTGAAGCTTTCTTT
many	TRBD2	TRBV4-2	TRBJ2-7	CASSQESGTSGGLTYEQYF	TGTGCCAGCAGCCAAGAATCCGGGACTAGCGGGGGTCTAACCTACGAGCAGTACTTC
many	NA	TRBV11-2	TRBJ2-5	CASSAHRHSGNQETQYF	TGTGCCAGCAGTGCTCACCGCCATTCTGGGAATCAAGAGACCCAGTACTTC
few	TRBD1	TRBV20-1	TRBJ2-4	CSARDPQGADKNIQYF	TGCAGTGCTAGAGATCCACAGGGGGCGGACAAAAACATTCAGTACTTC
NA	TRBD1	TRBV24-1	TRBJ1-5	CATRDPGTGNRHF	TGTGCCACCAGGGACCCCGGGACAGGGAACCGGCATTTT
many	NA	TRBV20-1	TRBJ2-3	CSARYSSTDTQYF	TGCAGTGCTAGGTACTCTTCAACGGATACGCAGTATTTT
NA	NA	TRBV27	TRBJ1-1	CATRKEVYTEAFF	TGTGCCACCCGGAAGGAAGTTTACACTGAAGCTTTCTTT
NA	NA	TRBV7-9	TRBJ1-2	CDSSLGHLMDYGYTF	TGTGACAGCAGCCTGGGACATTTAATGGATTATGGCTACACCTTC
many	NA	TRBV27	TRBJ2-7	CASSFTGPEYYEQYF	TGTGCCAGCAGTTTCACGGGTCCTGAGTACTACGAGCAGTACTTC
many	NA	TRBV10-3	TRBJ1-2	CAISPREDGYTF	TGTGCCATCAGTCCCAGGGAAGATGGCTACACCTTC
NA	NA	TRBV14	TRBJ1-2	CANSLGQTIGGYTF	TGTGCCAACAGCCTCGGCCAGACCATCGGGGGCTACACCTTC
once	NA	TRBV6-5	TRBJ2-7	CASSYSFRAEQYF	TGTGCCAGCAGTTACTCCTTCAGGGCCGAGCAGTACTTC
few	TRBD1	TRBV20-1	TRBJ2-5	CSGSGQGARETQYF	TGCAGTGGATCGGGACAGGGGGCTCGGGAGACCCAGTACTTC
NA	NA	TRBV27	TRBJ2-1	CASSDPGETQFF	TGTGCCAGCAGTGACCCGGGGGAGACCCAGTTCTTC
few	NA	TRBV24-1	TRBJ1-1	CATSAAGVEAFF	TGTGCCACCAGTGCGGCAGGCGTTGAAGCTTTCTTT
few	NA	TRBV28	TRBJ2-7	CASSYGGAQRLYEQYF	TGTGCCAGCAGTTACGGAGGTGCGCAGCGACTCTACGAGCAGTACTTC
many	NA	TRBV10-3	TRBJ2-7	CAISETPGDDEQYF	TGTGCCATCAGTGAGACGCCAGGGGACGACGAGCAGTACTTC
many	NA	TRBV7-9	TRBJ2-1	CASSGEWGVWFF	TGTGCCAGCAGCGGTGAATGGGGGGTCTGGTTCTTC
few	TRBD2	TRBV25-1	TRBJ2-1	CASSTWTSAGEQFF	TGTGCCAGCAGTACGTGGACTAGCGCTGGTGAGCAGTTCTTC
NA	NA	TRBV11-2	TRBJ1-3	CASTRGQRYSGNTIYF	TGTGCCAGCACCCGAGGACAGCGTTACTCTGGAAACACCATATATTTT
NA	NA	TRBV21-1	TRBJ1-4	CASSTCTINEKLFF	TGTGCCAGCAGCACCTGTACTATTAATGAAAAACTGTTTTTT
few	NA	TRBV3-1	TRBJ1-2	CASSQGRRAQDANGYTF	TGTGCCAGCAGCCAAGGAAGGAGGGCCCAGGACGCTAATGGCTACACCTTC
NA	NA	TRBV15	TRBJ1-2	CATSRQLTGRGYTF	TGTGCCACCAGCAGGCAACTGACCGGCCGGGGCTACACCTTC
NA	NA	TRBV20-1	TRBJ2-1	CSASFERRIICNEQFF	TGCAGTGCTAGCTTCGAGCGACGGATTATTTGCAATGAGCAGTTCTTC
few	TRBD1	TRBV13	TRBJ2-7	CASSFIGSGTGYEQYF	TGTGCCAGCAGCTTCATCGGCTCCGGGACAGGCTACGAGCAGTACTTC
NA	NA	TRBV7-2	TRBJ1-2	CASSPRRAGDGYTF	TGTGCCAGCAGCCCTCGGAGGGCGGGGGATGGCTACACCTTC
NA	TRBD1	TRBV6-5	TRBJ2-1	CASSPGTDLYNEQFF	TGTGCCAGCAGTCCCGGGACAGATCTATACAATGAGCAGTTCTTC
many	TRBD1	TRBV3-1	TRBJ2-6	CASSQEAGGAGANVLTF	TGTGCCAGCAGCCAAGAAGCAGGGGGAGCTGGGGCCAACGTCCTGACTTTC
NA	TRBD1	TRBV5-1	TRBJ1-1	CASSHRNRGSAEAFF	TGCGCCAGCAGCCACCGAAACAGGGGAAGCGCTGAAGCTTTCTTT
few	TRBD2	TRBV4-3	TRBJ2-2	CASSQGRTSLTGELFF	TGCGCCAGCAGCCAAGGGAGGACTAGTCTGACCGGGGAGCTGTTTTTT
few	TRBD2	TRBV14	TRBJ2-4	CASSLGLAGETQVIQYF	TGTGCCAGCAGCCTTGGACTAGCGGGGGAGACCCAAGTCATTCAGTACTTC
few	NA	TRBV6-5	TRBJ1-1	CASSYSAGSEAFF	TGTGCCAGCAGTTACTCTGCAGGGAGTGAAGCTTTCTTT
once	TRBD1	TRBV9	TRBJ1-1	CASSSARPGGLNTEAFF	TGTGCCAGCAGCTCTGCGAGACCAGGGGGTTTGAACACTGAAGCTTTCTTT
NA	NA	TRBV7-3	TRBJ1-1	CASSSTRTSPEAFF	TGTGCCAGCAGCTCTACACGGACTTCCCCTGAAGCTTTCTTT
few	TRBD1	TRBV4-2	TRBJ2-1	CASSQGIAQYRGYEQFF	TGTGCCAGCAGCCAAGGAATTGCACAATACAGGGGCTATGAGCAGTTCTTC
NA	NA	TRBV12-3/TRBV12-4	TRBJ1-3	CASRLDGSSGNTIYF	TGTGCCAGCAGGCTGGACGGTAGCTCTGGAAACACCATATATTTT
NA	NA	TRBV29-1	TRBJ2-4	CSVEPHSTPTDTHYF	TGCAGCGTTGAGCCACATTCGACACCAACGGATACCCACTACTTC